Given below is one T cell receptor beta chain in context. In the study's own analysis: Amplified reference gene primers provided the basis for estimating nucleated cell counts. The repertoire was sequenced with immunoSEQ multiplex PCR; TCRdb's copy has only in-frame clones and lacks some. The D gene and trimming were derived from the DNA, and the V and J assignments and clone size from that table. The profile shows 200,000 to 250,000 clones, roughly 80% of them singletons. This entry belongs to a study of blood T cell repertoires in COVID-19. Study background: Spain, Italy and the United States supplied samples that represented acute and convalescent COVID-19. From T cells, B-cell-depleted T cells, or PBMCs came the material, which was cDNA or gDNA.

This CDR3 has 14 amino acids. CDR1 and CDR2 (germline): KGHDR, SFDVKD. With V trimmed by 11 bases and J by 7 bases, 4 bases remained unmatched. The receptor was isolated from a man older than 75 with acute or convalescent COVID-19. V usage is TRBV24-1 and J usage is TRBJ2-1, with 16 positions matching TRBD2. The sample comprised peripheral blood. The CDR3 here is CAIGTSGRGNEQFF. The CDR3 nucleotides read TGTGCCATCGGGACTAGCGGGAGGGGAAATGAGCAGTTCTTC.